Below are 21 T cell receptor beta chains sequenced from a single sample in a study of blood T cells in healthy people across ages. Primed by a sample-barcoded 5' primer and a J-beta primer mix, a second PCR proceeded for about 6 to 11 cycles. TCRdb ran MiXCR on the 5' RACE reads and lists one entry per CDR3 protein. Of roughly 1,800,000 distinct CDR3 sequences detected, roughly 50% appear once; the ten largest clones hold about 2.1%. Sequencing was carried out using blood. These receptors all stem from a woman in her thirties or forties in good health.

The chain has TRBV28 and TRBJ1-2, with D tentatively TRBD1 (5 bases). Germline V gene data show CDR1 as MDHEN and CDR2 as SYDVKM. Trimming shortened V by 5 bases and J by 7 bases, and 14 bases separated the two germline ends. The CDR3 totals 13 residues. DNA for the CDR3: TGTGCCAGCAGTCCTGACAGTGTGATTGGCTACACCTTC. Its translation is CASSPDSVIGYTF.

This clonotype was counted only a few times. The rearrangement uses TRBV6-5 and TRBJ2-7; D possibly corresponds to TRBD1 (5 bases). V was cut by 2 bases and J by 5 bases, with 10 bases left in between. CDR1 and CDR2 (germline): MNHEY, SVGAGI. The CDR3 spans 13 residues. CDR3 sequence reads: CASSYGQGHEQYF. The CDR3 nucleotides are TGTGCCAGCAGTTACGGCCAGGGTCACGAGCAGTACTTC.

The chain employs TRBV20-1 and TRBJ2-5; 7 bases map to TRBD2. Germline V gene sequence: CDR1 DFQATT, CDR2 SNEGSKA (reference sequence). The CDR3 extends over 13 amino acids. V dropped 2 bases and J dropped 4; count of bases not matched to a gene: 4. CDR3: CSARLVAGETQYF. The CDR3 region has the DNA TGCAGTGCTAGATTGGTAGCGGGAGAGACCCAGTACTTC.

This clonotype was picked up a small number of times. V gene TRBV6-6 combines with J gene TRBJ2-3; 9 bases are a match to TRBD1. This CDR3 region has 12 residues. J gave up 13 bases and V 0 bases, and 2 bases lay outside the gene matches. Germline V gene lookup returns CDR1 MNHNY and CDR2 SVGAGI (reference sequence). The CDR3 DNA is TGTGCCAGCAGTTACTCCGGGACAGGGAAGTATTTT. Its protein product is CASSYSGTGKYF.

In nucleotides, the CDR3 is TGCAGTGCTATAGGGGTCTTCGACCCCTACGAGCAGTTCTTC. Amino acid sequence: CSAIGVFDPYEQFF. V gene TRBV20-1 combines with J gene TRBJ2-1; maybe TRBD1 (5 bases). Germline lookup yields CDR1 DFQATT and CDR2 SNEGSKA (reference sequence). This CDR3 region has 14 residues. V lost 4 bases and J lost 10, with 20 bases in between.

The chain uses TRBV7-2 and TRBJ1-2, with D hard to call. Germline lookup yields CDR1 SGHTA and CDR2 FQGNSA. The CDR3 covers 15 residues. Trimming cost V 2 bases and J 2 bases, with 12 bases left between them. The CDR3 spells CASSLRSPQNYGYTF. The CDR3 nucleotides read TGTGCCAGCAGCTTAAGGTCCCCTCAAAACTATGGCTACACCTTC.

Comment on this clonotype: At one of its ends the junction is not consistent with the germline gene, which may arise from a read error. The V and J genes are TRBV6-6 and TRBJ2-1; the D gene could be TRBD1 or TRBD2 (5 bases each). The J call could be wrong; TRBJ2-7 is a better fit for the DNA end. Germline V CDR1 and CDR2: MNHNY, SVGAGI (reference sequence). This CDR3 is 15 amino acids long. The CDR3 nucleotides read TGTACCAGCAGTTACGGGGCTAGCTCATACAATGAGCAGTACTTC. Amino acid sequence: CTSSYGASSYNEQYF.

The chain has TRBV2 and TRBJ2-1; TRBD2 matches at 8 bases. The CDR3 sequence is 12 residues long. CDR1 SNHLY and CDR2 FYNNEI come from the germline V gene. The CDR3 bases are TGTGCGAGCGGGGGCGGCAAAGATGAGCAGTTCTTC. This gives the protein CASGGGKDEQFF.

In nucleotides, the CDR3 is TGTGCCAGCAGTTACTCGTCAGGGAATTTCGATACGCAGTATTTT. Encoded protein: CASSYSSGNFDTQYF. The chain uses TRBV6-2 or TRBV6-3 and TRBJ2-3, with D possibly being TRBD1 (5 bases). Deletions cut 0 bases from V and 6 bases from J, with 13 bases between. The CDR3 contains 15 residues. Germline V lookup: CDR1 MNHEY, CDR2 SVGEGT.

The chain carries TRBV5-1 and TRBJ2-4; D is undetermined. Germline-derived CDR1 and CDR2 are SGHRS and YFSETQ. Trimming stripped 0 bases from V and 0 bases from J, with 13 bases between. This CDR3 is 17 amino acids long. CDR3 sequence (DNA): TGCGCCAGCAGCTTGGGAGGAAGTATCCTAGCCAAAAACATTCAGTACTTC. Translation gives CASSLGGSILAKNIQYF.

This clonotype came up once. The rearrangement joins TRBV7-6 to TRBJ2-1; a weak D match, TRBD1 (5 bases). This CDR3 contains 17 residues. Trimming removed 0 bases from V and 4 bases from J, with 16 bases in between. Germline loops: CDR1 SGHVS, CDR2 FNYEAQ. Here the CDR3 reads CASSLALTEPVYNEQFF. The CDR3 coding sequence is TGTGCCAGCAGCTTAGCTCTGACAGAGCCCGTATACAATGAGCAGTTCTTC.

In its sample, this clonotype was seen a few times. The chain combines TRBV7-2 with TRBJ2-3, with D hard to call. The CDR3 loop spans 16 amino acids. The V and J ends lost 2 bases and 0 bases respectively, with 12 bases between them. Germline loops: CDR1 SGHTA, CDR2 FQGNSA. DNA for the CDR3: TGTGCCAGCAGCTTAACGCCCGCACCTAGCACAGATACGCAGTATTTT. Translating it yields CASSLTPAPSTDTQYF.

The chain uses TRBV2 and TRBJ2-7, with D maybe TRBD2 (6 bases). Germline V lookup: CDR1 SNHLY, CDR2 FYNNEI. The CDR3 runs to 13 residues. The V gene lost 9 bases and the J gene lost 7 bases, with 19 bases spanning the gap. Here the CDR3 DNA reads TGTGCCAGTCTGACTAGAAGTTTGCGGGAGCAGTACTTC. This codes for CASLTRSLREQYF.

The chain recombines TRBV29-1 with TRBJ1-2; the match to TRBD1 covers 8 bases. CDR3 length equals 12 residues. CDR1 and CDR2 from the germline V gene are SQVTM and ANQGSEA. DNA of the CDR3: TGCAACGTCTTAGACAGGGGCCGTGGCTACACCTTC. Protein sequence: CNVLDRGRGYTF.

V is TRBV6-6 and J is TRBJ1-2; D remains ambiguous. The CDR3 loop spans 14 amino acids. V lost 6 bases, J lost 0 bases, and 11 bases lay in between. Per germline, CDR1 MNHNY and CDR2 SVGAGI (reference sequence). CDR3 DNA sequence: TGTGCCAGCAGCCTCGCAGAAGCTAACTATGGCTACACCTTC. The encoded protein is CASSLAEANYGYTF.

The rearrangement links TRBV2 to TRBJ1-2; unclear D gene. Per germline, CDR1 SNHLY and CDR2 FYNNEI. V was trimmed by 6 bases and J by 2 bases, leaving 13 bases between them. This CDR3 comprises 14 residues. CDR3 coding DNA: TGTGCCAGCAGGGAGGCAGGCGGGAACTATGGCTACACCTTC. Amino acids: CASREAGGNYGYTF.

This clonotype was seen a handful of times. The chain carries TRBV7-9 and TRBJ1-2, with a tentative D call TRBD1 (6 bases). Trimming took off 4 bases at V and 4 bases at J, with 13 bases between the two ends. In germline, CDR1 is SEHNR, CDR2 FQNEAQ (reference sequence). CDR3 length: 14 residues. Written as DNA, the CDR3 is TGTGCCAGCAGCTCCCGGGACATTAGCTATGGCTACACCTTC. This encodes CASSSRDISYGYTF.

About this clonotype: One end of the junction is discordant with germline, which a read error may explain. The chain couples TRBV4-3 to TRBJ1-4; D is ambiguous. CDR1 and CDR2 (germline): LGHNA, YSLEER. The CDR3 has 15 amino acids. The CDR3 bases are TGCGCCAGCAGCCCTGGCGTGCTAACTAATGAAACACTGTTTTTT. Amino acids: CASSPGVLTNETLFF.

The CDR3 sequence is CASTRRLRETQYF. In nucleotides, the CDR3 is TGTGCCAGCACCAGGAGACTGAGAGAGACCCAGTACTTC. This chain joins TRBV7-9 and TRBJ2-5; no definite D call. The length of the CDR3 is 13 residues. V was shortened by 7 bases and J by 4 bases, with 13 bases between the two germline ends. Germline-derived CDR1 and CDR2 are SEHNR and FQNEAQ (reference sequence).

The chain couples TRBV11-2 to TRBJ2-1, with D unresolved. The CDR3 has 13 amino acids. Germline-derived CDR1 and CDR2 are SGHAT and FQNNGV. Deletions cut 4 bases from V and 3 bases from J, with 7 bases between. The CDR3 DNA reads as TGTGCCAGCAGCTCGGCGTACTACAATGAGCAGTTCTTC. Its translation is CASSSAYYNEQFF.

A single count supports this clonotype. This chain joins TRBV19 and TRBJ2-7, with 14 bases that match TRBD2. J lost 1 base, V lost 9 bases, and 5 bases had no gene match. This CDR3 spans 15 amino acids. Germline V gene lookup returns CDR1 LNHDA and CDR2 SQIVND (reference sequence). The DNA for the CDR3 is TGTGCCAGCAGGACTAGCGGGGGGACTTCCTACGAGCAGTACTTC. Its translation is CASRTSGGTSYEQYF.